This is a list of T cell receptor beta chains from one sample in a study of untreated major depressive disorder. Clones were read by immunoSEQ multiplex PCR, and TCRdb kept only the in-frame ones, dropping some. The sample holds 10,000 to 15,000 clones, 92% seen once. The material sequenced was CD4+ T cells from PBMCs. These receptors all come from a man aged 25-45 years with major depressive disorder. The CDR3 runs from the conserved cysteine through the conserved F or W. Clone size appears in some rows only: once, few, many, or a class for an expanded clone.

V	size	J	CDR3
TRBV11-3	.	TRBJ2-7	CASSFTGGNEQYF
TRBV7-6	.	TRBJ1-2	CASSPLPQLNYGYTF
TRBV7-3	.	TRBJ2-2	CASSLGQTNTGELFF
TRBV30	.	TRBJ1-6	CAWSVRGNSPLHF
TRBV9	.	TRBJ1-6	CASSVRPTRQGDGSPLHF
TRBV27	.	TRBJ1-2	CASSMDGYTF
TRBV30	.	TRBJ1-2	CAFPGTGVNYGYTF
TRBV6-5	once	TRBJ1-1	CASSYDPELGTEAFF
TRBV2	.	TRBJ1-5	CASSDRLGGHGPQHF
TRBV18	.	TRBJ2-3	CASSPGTLSTDTQYF
TRBV5-1	.	TRBJ1-4	CASRKLQGDEKLFF
TRBV18	.	TRBJ1-1	CASSPALNTEAFF
TRBV27	once	TRBJ2-2	CASSSPRGSTGELFF
TRBV10-2	.	TRBJ1-2	CASSEPRGGYTF
TRBV7-9	.	TRBJ2-1	CASRVALGRRDEQFF
TRBV18	.	TRBJ1-1	CASSPQSGENTEAFF
TRBV7-9	.	TRBJ2-3	CASSQGQITDTQYF
TRBV7-3	few	TRBJ1-1	CASSLTDTNTEAFF
TRBV4-1	.	TRBJ1-5	CASSPNSGGQPQHF
TRBV18	.	TRBJ2-7	CASSPSGTSYEQYF
TRBV25-1	.	TRBJ2-2	CASSEQNTGELFF
TRBV5-1	.	TRBJ2-5	CASSISGGSQETQYF
TRBV6-4	.	TRBJ1-1	CASSDGGEGTEAFF
TRBV6-1	.	TRBJ2-3	CASRRTESTDTQYF
TRBV6-5	.	TRBJ2-7	CASSSGRGPNYEQYF
TRBV29-1	.	TRBJ2-1	CSVEVADNEQFF
TRBV7-8	.	TRBJ2-2	CASSQGGGVDTGELFF
TRBV10-2	.	TRBJ2-5	CASSENGAGKTQYF
TRBV9	.	TRBJ2-1	CASSVEGTSLNEQFF
TRBV6-6	.	TRBJ2-5	CASSYSGGPQETQYF
TRBV7-9	.	TRBJ1-2	CASSRDTGIGYTF
TRBV7-6	.	TRBJ2-1	CASSDRQLDNEQFF
TRBV30	.	TRBJ2-3	CAWSAPDTQYF
TRBV7-2	.	TRBJ2-5	CASSLATHQETQYF
TRBV11-2	.	TRBJ1-1	CASSSRGQGLTEAFF
TRBV7-9	once	TRBJ2-7	CASSLVRSGGSLSRYEQYF
TRBV14	.	TRBJ2-3	CASSYGSADTQYF
TRBV7-6	.	TRBJ1-1	CASSPRDRGTEAFF
TRBV28	once	TRBJ2-7	CASSFSFDRRLSYEQYF
TRBV2	.	TRBJ2-7	CASRGTSGAHEQYF
TRBV11-2	.	TRBJ2-7	CASRPWGQDTYEQYF
TRBV5-1	.	TRBJ1-5	CASSPGSGQPQHF